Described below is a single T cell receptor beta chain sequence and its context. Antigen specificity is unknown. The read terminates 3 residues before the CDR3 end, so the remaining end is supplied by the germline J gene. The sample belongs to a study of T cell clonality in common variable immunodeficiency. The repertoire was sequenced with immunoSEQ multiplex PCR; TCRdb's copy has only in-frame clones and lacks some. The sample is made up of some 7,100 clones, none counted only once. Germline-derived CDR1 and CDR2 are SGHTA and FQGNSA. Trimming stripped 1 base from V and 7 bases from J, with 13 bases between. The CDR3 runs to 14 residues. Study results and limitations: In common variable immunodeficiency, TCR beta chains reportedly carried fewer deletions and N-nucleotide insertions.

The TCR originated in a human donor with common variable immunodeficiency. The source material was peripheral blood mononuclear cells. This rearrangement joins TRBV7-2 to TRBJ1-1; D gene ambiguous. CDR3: CASSLGRWRGEAFF. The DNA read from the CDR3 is TGTGCCAGCAGCTTAGGGAGGTGGCGGGGTGAA. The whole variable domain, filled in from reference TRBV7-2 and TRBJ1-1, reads GAGVSQSPSNKVTEKGKDVELRCDPISGHTALYWYRQSLGQGLEFLIYFQGNSAPDKSGLPSDRFSAERTGGSVSTLTIQRTQQEDSAVYLCASSLGRWRGEAFFGQGTRLTVV.